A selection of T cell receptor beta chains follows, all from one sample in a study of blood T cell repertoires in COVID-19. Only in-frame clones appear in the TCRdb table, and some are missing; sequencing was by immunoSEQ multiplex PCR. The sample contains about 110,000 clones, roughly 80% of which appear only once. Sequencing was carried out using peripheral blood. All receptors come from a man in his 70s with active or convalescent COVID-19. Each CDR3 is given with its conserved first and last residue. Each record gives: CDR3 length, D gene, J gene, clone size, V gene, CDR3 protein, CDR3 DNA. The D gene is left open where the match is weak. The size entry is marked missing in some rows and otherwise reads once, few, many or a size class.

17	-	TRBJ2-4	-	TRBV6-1	CASSESRGGGAGNIQYF	TGTGCCAGCAGTGAAAGCAGGGGAGGGGGAGCGGGAAACATTCAGTACTTC
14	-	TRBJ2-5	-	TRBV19	CASSIVNGGETQYF	TGTGCCAGTAGTATAGTTAACGGGGGAGAGACCCAGTACTTC
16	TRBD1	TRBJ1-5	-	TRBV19	CASSIGRDRPNQPQHF	TGTGCCAGTAGTATAGGACGGGACAGGCCCAATCAGCCCCAGCATTTT
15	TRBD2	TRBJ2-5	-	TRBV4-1	CASSQVSGGAETQYF	TGCGCCAGCAGCCAAGTGAGCGGGGGGGCAGAGACCCAGTACTTC
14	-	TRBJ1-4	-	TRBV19	CASSLAGEGEKLFF	TGTGCCAGTAGTTTGGCAGGGGAGGGAGAAAAACTGTTTTTT
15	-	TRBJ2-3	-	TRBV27	CASSLSKRGGDTQYF	TGTGCCAGCAGTTTATCGAAACGGGGTGGAGATACGCAGTATTTT
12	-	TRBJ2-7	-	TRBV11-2	CASSRRRDEQYF	TGTGCCAGCAGCCGTAGACGGGACGAGCAGTACTTC
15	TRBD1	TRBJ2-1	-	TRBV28	CASSFHRTGSNEQFF	TGTGCCAGCAGTTTTCATAGGACAGGGTCTAATGAGCAGTTCTTC
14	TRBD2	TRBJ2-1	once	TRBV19	CASSLAGRYNEQFF	TGTGCCAGTAGCTTAGCGGGGCGATACAATGAGCAGTTCTTC
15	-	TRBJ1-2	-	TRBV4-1	CASSQGVSREDGYTF	TGCGCCAGCAGCCAAGGGGTCTCAAGGGAGGATGGCTACACCTTC
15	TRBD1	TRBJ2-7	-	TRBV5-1	CASSLGQGITYEQYF	TGCGCCAGCAGCTTGGGACAGGGAATCACCTACGAGCAGTACTTC
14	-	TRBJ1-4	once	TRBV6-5	CASSRRAGNEKLFF	TGTGCCAGCAGCCGCCGCGCGGGTAATGAAAAACTGTTTTTT
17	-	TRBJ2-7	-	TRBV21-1	CASSRSKAIETGYEQYF	TGTGCCAGCAGCAGATCGAAAGCGATCGAGACAGGATACGAGCAGTACTTC
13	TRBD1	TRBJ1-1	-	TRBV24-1	CATSDTGGSEAFF	TGTGCCACCAGTGATACAGGGGGCTCTGAAGCTTTCTTT
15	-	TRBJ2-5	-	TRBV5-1	CASSLDGGSQETQYF	TGCGCCAGCAGCTTGGATGGGGGGTCCCAAGAGACCCAGTACTTC
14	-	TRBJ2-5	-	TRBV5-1	CASSQQGTQETQYF	TGCGCCAGCAGCCAACAGGGAACCCAAGAGACCCAGTACTTC
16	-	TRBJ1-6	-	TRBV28	CASSLRSGTYNSPLHF	TGTGCCAGCAGTTTACGGTCGGGGACCTATAATTCACCCCTCCACTTT
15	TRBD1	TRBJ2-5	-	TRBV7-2	CASSLVTGGGETQYF	TGTGCCAGCAGCTTAGTTACAGGGGGAGGAGAGACCCAGTACTTC
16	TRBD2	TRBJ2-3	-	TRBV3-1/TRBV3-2	CASSSRLAGGTDTQYF	TGTGCCAGCAGCAGCCGGCTAGCGGGGGGCACAGATACGCAGTATTTT
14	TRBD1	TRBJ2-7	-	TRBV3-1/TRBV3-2	CASSQGQGGSEQYF	TGTGCCAGCAGCCAGGGACAGGGAGGTAGCGAGCAGTACTTC
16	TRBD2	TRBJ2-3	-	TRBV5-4	CASSAGTSGHTDTQYF	TGTGCCAGCAGCGCCGGGACTAGCGGTCACACAGATACGCAGTATTTT
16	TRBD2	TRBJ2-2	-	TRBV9	CASSAPAGDNTGELFF	TGTGCCAGCAGCGCCCCAGCGGGGGATAACACCGGGGAGCTGTTTTTT
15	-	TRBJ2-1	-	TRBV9	CASSVEGGNYNEQFF	TGTGCCAGCAGCGTAGAGGGGGGGAACTACAATGAGCAGTTCTTC
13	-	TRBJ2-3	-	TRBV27	CASSHRAADTQYF	TGTGCCAGCAGTCATAGAGCGGCAGATACGCAGTATTTT
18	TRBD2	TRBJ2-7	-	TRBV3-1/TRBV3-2	CASSQDPLLAGITYEQYF	TGTGCCAGCAGCCAAGATCCCCTACTAGCGGGGATTACCTACGAGCAGTACTTC
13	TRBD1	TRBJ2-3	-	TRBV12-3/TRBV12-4	CASSGQGTDTQYF	TGTGCCAGCAGCGGACAGGGCACAGATACGCAGTATTTT
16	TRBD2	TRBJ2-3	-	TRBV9	CASSVAPGGPTDTQYF	TGTGCCAGCAGCGTAGCTCCGGGAGGGCCGACAGATACGCAGTATTTT
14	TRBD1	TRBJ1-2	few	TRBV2	CASSDIQGAIGYTF	TGTGCCAGCAGTGATATACAGGGGGCAATCGGCTACACCTTC
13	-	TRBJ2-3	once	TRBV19	CASSLQGTDTQYF	TGTGCCAGTAGCCTACAGGGCACAGATACGCAGTATTTT
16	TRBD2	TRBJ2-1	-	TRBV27	CASSIAPGLAGNEQFF	TGTGCCAGCAGCATAGCACCGGGACTAGCGGGCAATGAGCAGTTCTTC
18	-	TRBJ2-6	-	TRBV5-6	CASSLFGENYSGANVLTF	TGTGCCAGCAGCTTGTTCGGGGAGAATTACTCTGGGGCCAACGTCCTGACTTTC
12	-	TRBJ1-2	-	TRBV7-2	CASSLTVGGYTF	TGTGCCAGCAGCTTGACAGTCGGAGGCTACACCTTC
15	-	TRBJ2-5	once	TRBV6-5	CASSYSAGSQETQYF	TGTGCCAGCAGTTACTCGGCAGGGTCCCAAGAGACCCAGTACTTC
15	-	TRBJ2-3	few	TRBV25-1	CASSDGPSGTDTQYF	TGTGCCAGCAGTGATGGGCCATCGGGCACAGATACGCAGTATTTT
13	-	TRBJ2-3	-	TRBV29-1	CSVEDRLTDTQYF	TGCAGCGTTGAAGACAGGCTCACAGATACGCAGTATTTT
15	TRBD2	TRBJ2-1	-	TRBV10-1	CASSEGTSVYNEQFF	TGCGCCAGCAGTGAAGGGACTAGCGTCTACAATGAGCAGTTCTTC